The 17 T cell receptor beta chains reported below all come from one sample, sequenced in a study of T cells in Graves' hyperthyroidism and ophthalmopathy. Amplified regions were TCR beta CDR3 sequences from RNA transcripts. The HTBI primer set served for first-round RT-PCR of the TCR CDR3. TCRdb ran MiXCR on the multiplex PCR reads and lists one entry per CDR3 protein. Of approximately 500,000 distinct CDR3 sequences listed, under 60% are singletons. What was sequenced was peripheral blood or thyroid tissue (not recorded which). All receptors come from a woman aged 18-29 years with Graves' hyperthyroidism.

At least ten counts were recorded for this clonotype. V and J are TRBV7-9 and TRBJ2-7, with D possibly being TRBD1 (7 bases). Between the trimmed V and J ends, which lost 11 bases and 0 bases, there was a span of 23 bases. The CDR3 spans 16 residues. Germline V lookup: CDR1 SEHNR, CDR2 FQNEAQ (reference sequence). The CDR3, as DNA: TGTGCCGCAGGGGGGTCGGAGACTAGTGGCTCCTACGAGCAGTACTTC. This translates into CAAGGSETSGSYEQYF.

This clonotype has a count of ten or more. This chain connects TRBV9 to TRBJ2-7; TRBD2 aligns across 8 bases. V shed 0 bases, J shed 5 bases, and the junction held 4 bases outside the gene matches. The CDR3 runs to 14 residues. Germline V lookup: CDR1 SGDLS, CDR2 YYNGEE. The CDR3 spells CASSVAGGFDEQYF. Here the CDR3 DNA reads TGTGCCAGCAGCGTAGCGGGAGGGTTCGACGAGCAGTACTTC.

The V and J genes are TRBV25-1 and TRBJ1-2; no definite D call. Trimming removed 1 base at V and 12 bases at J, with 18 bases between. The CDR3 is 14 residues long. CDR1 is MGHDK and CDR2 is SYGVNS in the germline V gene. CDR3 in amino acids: CASSESLALGGHTF. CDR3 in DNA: TGTGCCAGCAGTGAATCTTTGGCTTTGGGAGGCCACACCTTC.

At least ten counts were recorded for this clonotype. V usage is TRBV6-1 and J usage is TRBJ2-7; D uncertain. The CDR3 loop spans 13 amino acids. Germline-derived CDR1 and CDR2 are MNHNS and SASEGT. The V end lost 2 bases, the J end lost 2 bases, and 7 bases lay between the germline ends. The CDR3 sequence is CASSETTPYEQYF. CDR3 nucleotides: TGTGCCAGCAGTGAAACGACCCCCTACGAGCAGTACTTC.

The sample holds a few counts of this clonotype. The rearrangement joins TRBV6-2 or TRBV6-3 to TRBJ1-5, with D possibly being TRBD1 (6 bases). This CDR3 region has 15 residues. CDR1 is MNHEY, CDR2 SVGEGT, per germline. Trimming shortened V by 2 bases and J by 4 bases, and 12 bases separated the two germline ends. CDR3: CASSYTQGRNQPQHF. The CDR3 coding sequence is TGTGCCAGCAGTTACACACAGGGACGGAATCAGCCCCAGCATTTT.

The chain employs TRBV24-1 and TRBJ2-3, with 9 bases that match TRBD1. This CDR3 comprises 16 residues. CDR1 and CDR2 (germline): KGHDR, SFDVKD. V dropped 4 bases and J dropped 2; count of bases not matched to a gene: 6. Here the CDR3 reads CATSDTDRGYTDTQYF. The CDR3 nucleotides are TGTGCCACCAGTGACACGGACAGGGGCTACACAGATACGCAGTATTTT.

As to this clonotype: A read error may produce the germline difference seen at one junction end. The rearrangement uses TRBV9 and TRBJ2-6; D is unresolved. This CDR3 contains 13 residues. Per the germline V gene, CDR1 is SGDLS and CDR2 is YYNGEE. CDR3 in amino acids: CASSASGVNVLTF. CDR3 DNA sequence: TGTGCCAGCAGCGCTTCTGGGGTCAACGTCCTGACTTTC. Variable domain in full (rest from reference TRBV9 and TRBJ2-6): DSGVTQTPKHLITATGQRVTLRCSPRSGDLSVYWYQQSLDQGLQFLIQYYNGEERAKGNILERFSAQQFPDLHSELNLSSLELGDSALYFCASSASGVNVLTFGAGSRLTVL.

The CDR3 DNA reads as TGCGCCAGCAGTGAGTGCGGGGATATCTCCGAGCAGTACTTC. This codes for CASSECGDISEQYF. The rearrangement links TRBV10-1 to TRBJ2-7; D is perhaps TRBD2 (6 bases). The CDR3 covers 14 residues. With 1 base removed from V and 6 bases from J, the gap between germline ends came to 13 bases. CDR1 is WNHNN and CDR2 is SYGVQD in the germline V gene (reference sequence).

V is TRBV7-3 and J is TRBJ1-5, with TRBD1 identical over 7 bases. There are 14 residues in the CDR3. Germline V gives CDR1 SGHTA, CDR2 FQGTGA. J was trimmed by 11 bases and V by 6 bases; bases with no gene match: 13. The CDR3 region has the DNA TGTGCCAGCAGTCCCTTAGGGGGCGACGAGACCCAGCATTTT. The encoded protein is CASSPLGGDETQHF.

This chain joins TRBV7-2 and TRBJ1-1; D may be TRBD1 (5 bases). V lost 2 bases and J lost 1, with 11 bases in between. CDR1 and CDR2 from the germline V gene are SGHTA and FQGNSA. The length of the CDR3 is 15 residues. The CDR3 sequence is CASSLSYRGNTEAFF. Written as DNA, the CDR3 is TGTGCCAGCAGCTTATCGTATAGGGGGAACACTGAAGCTTTCTTT.

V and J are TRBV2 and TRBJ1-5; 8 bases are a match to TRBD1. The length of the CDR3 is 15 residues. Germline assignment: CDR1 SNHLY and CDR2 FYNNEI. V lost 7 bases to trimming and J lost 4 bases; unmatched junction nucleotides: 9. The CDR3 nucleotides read TGTGCCAGCACCCAGACAGGGGCCGAAAATCAGCCCCAGCATTTT. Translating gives CASTQTGAENQPQHF. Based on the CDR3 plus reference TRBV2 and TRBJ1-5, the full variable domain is EPEVTQTPSHQVTQMGQEVILRCVPISNHLYFYWYRQILGQKVEFLVSFYNNEISEKSEIFDDQFSVERPDGSNFTLKIRSTKLEDSAMYFCASTQTGAENQPQHFGDGTRLSIL.

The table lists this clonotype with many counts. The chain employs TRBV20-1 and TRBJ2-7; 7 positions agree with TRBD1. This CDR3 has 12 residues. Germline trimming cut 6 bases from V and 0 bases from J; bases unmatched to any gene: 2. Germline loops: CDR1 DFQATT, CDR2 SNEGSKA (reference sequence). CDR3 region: CSARQGSYEQYF. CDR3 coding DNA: TGCAGTGCCAGACAGGGCTCCTACGAGCAGTACTTC.

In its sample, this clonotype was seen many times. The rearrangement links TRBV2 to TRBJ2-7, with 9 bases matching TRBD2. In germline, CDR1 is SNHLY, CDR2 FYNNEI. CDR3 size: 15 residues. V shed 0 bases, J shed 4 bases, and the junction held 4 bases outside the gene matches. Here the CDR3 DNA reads TGTGCCAGCAGTGAAGCGCTAGCGGGAAGGTACGAGCAGTACTTC. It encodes CASSEALAGRYEQYF.

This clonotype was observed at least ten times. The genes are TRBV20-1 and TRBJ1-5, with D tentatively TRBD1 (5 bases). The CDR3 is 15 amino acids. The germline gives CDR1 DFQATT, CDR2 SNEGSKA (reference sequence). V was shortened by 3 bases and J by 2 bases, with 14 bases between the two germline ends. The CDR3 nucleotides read TGCAGTGCTAGGGGGCATGGGGGAGGCAATCAGCCCCAGCATTTT. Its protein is CSARGHGGGNQPQHF.

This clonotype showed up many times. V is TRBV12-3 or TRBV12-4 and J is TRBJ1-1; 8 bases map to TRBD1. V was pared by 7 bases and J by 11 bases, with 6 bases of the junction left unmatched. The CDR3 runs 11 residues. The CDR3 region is CASTDRGDAFF. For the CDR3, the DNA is TGTGCCAGCACCGACAGGGGCGATGCTTTCTTT.

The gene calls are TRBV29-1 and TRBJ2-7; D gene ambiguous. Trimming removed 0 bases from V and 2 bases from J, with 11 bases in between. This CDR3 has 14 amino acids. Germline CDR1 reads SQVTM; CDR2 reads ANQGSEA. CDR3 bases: TGCAGCGTTGAAGATCTGGGCACAACCTACGAGCAGTACTTC. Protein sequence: CSVEDLGTTYEQYF.

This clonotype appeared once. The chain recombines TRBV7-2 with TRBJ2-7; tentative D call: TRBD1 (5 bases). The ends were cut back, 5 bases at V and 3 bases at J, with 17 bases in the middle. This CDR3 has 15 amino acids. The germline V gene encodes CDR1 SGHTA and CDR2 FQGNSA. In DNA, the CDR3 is TGTGCCAGCAGCCAAAGCTCGCCAGGGAACTACGAGCAGTACTTC. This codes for CASSQSSPGNYEQYF.